The rows below give T cell receptor beta chains drawn from one sample of a study of metastatic and nonmetastatic thyroid tumors. TCRdb called clones again from the PCR reads with MiXCR. The data contain 35,000 to 50,000 clones, 3.2% of them singletons. Sequencing was performed on blood. All receptors derive from a female donor with papillary thyroid cancer or a benign thyroid nodule (not recorded which). Some clones in this sample may be carry-over from other donors' samples. Each CDR3 is given with its conserved first and last residue. The D gene is left open where the match is weak. Expanded clones get a size class; other rows say once, few or many, or leave the size out.

cdr3_length j_call d_call v_call clone_size cdr3_aa cdr3_nt
15 TRBJ2-6 NA TRBV6-1 few CASSEQNSGANVLTF TGTGCCAGCAGTGAGCAGAACTCTGGGGCCAACGTCCTGACTTTC
13 TRBJ1-1 NA TRBV6-5 many CASSYSVETEAFF TGTGCCAGCAGTTACTCGGTAGAAACTGAAGCTTTCTTT
13 TRBJ2-7 TRBD1 TRBV24-1 few CATSERQGHEQYF TGTGCCACCAGTGAACGACAGGGCCACGAGCAGTACTTC
16 TRBJ2-3 TRBD2 TRBV6-4 NA CASSDSAGGGADTQYF TGTGCCAGCAGTGATTCGGCGGGAGGCGGTGCAGATACGCAGTATTTT
16 TRBJ2-5 TRBD2 TRBV20-1 NA CSARDGWREGQETQYF TGCAGCGCTAGAGATGGGTGGCGGGAGGGCCAAGAGACCCAGTACTTC
18 TRBJ2-1 NA TRBV4-2 many CASSSLKALALQSEEQFF TGTGCCAGCAGCTCCCTAAAGGCCCTAGCGCTACAAAGCGAGGAGCAGTTCTTC
15 TRBJ2-7 NA TRBV28 many CASSPTHGWSYEQYF TGTGCCAGCTCCCCGACTCACGGCTGGTCCTACGAGCAGTACTTC
15 TRBJ1-5 NA TRBV20-1 few CSAEGRSYSNQPQHF TGCAGTGCTGAAGGACGTTCGTATAGCAATCAGCCCCAGCATTTT
12 TRBJ1-1 NA TRBV6-1 NA CASIGPWLGAFF TGTGCCAGCATTGGTCCCTGGTTGGGAGCTTTCTTT
15 TRBJ2-1 NA TRBV24-1 many CATSDLLVNYNEQFF TGTGCCACCAGTGATTTACTTGTGAACTACAATGAGCAGTTCTTC
13 TRBJ2-5 TRBD1 TRBV2 many CATRTGGVETQYF TGTGCCACCAGGACAGGGGGCGTCGAGACCCAGTACTTC
14 TRBJ1-4 NA TRBV27 many CASSLIGGGEKLFF TGTGCCAGCAGTTTAATCGGGGGAGGTGAAAAACTGTTTTTT
16 TRBJ2-2 TRBD1 TRBV24-1 NA CATSDRGQGDTGELFF TGTGCCACCAGTGATAGGGGACAGGGAGACACCGGGGAGCTGTTTTTT
17 TRBJ1-5 NA TRBV6-5 NA CASSYSWAQEPNQPQHF TGTGCCAGCAGTTACTCCTGGGCCCAGGAACCAAATCAGCCCCAGCATTTT
18 TRBJ2-2 NA TRBV20-1 NA CSARNRQKNTGDGGELFF TGCAGTGCTAGAAACCGACAGAAAAACACCGGGGATGGCGGGGAGCTGTTTTTT
13 TRBJ1-2 NA TRBV2 NA CASSVTRSYGYTF TGTGCCAGCAGTGTGACCAGAAGCTATGGCTACACCTTC
14 TRBJ2-1 TRBD2 TRBV3-1 NA CASSRGLDYNEQFF TGTGCCAGCAGCCGGGGACTAGACTACAATGAGCAGTTCTTC
13 TRBJ2-1 NA TRBV11-2 medium-sized CASGSELYNEQFF TGTGCCAGCGGCTCAGAGTTATACAATGAGCAGTTCTTC
14 TRBJ1-6 NA TRBV28 few CASSYRQVDSPLHF TGTGCCAGCAGTTACCGACAGGTGGACTCACCCCTCCACTTT
16 TRBJ2-1 TRBD2 TRBV30 many CAWSESGLARNNEQFF TGTGCCTGGAGCGAGTCGGGACTAGCGAGGAATAATGAGCAGTTCTTC
13 TRBJ2-7 NA TRBV12-5 NA CASGLAVGYEQYF TGTGCTAGTGGTTTAGCCGTTGGCTACGAGCAGTACTTC
15 TRBJ1-1 TRBD1 TRBV3-1 many CASSLSLGQGPEAFF TGTGCCAGCAGCCTCTCGTTGGGACAGGGACCTGAAGCTTTCTTT
13 TRBJ2-3 NA TRBV3-1 many CASSPTRTDTQYF TGTGCCAGCAGCCCCACCCGGACAGATACGCAGTATTTT
14 TRBJ2-1 NA TRBV2 many CASSRSPSVTEQFF TGTGCCAGCAGTCGGTCCCCTAGCGTGACTGAGCAGTTCTTC
13 TRBJ2-7 TRBD1 TRBV6-1 NA CASSRTGAYEQYF TGTGCCAGCAGTCGGACAGGCGCCTACGAGCAGTACTTC
14 TRBJ2-6 NA TRBV4-2 many CASSQVVGANVLTF TGTGCCAGCAGCCAAGTTGTTGGGGCCAACGTCCTGACTTTC
14 TRBJ1-6 NA TRBV11-3 many CASSPSGTLPPLHF TGTGCCAGCAGCCCCTCCGGGACACTCCCACCCCTCCACTTT
16 TRBJ2-2 TRBD1 TRBV7-9 few CASSFRQGITTGELFF TGTGCCAGCAGCTTTAGACAGGGTATCACCACCGGGGAGCTGTTTTTT
14 TRBJ1-6 NA TRBV7-9 many CASSFSSPNSPLHF TGTGCCAGCAGCTTTTCGTCTCCTAATTCACCCCTCCACTTT